These 29 T cell receptor beta chains originate from one sample sequenced in a study of cytomegalovirus exposure and HLA in healthy donors. Clones were read by immunoSEQ multiplex PCR, and TCRdb kept only the in-frame ones, dropping some. This table holds about 43,000 clones, roughly nine tenths found once. The sequenced sample consisted of PBMCs. Receptor source: a man between 18 and 35 years old in good health and CMV-seronegative.

The rearrangement links TRBV9 to TRBJ2-1; 8 nucleotides line up with TRBD1. This CDR3 contains 14 residues. Germline CDR1 reads SGDLS; CDR2 reads YYNGEE. With V trimmed by 4 bases and J by 6 bases, 6 bases remained unmatched. CDR3 nucleotide sequence: TGTGCCAGCAGCTGGGGACAGGCCCTCAATGAGCAGTTCTTC. Translating it yields CASSWGQALNEQFF.

This clone was counted a single time. V gene TRBV5-4 combines with J gene TRBJ2-1; TRBD2 matches at 13 bases. V lost 1 base to trimming and J lost 4 bases; unmatched junction nucleotides: 8. The CDR3 is 18 amino acids. In germline, CDR1 is SGHNT, CDR2 YYREEE (reference sequence). The CDR3 region is CASSLSQGLAGIYNEQFF. DNA for the CDR3: TGTGCCAGCAGCTTGAGTCAGGGACTAGCGGGGATTTACAATGAGCAGTTCTTC.

J is TRBJ1-2 and V is TRBV5-6, with 7 bases lining up with TRBD1. The CDR3 contains 12 residues. J lost 10 bases, V lost 4 bases, and 7 bases had no gene match. The germline CDR1 and CDR2 sequences are SGHDT and YYEEEE. The CDR3: CASSPTTGAYTF. The CDR3 DNA reads as TGTGCCAGCAGCCCTACTACAGGGGCCTACACCTTC.

The gene calls are TRBV7-2 and TRBJ2-7; 14 bases line up with TRBD2. Trimming cost V 1 base and J 3 bases; bases outside gene matches: 2. Germline V gives CDR1 SGHTA, CDR2 FQGNSA. The CDR3 has 16 amino acids. CDR3 nucleotide sequence: TGTGCCAGCAGCTTAGGACTAGCGGGAGGGAACTACGAGCAGTACTTC. Translation gives CASSLGLAGGNYEQYF.

The chain employs TRBV28 and TRBJ2-3, with D perhaps TRBD2 (5 bases). The CDR3 has 18 residues. Trimming shortened V by 2 bases and J by 0 bases, and 18 bases separated the two germline ends. Germline-derived CDR1 and CDR2 are MDHEN and SYDVKM. CDR3 sequence reads: CASSLLNVAAASTDTQYF. CDR3 nucleotide sequence: TGTGCCAGCAGTTTACTTAACGTAGCAGCGGCTAGCACAGATACGCAGTATTTT. The full variable domain, completed using reference TRBV28 and TRBJ2-3, is DVKVTQSSRYLVKRTGEKVFLECVQDMDHENMFWYRQDPGLGLRLIYFSYDVKMKEKGDIPEGYSVSREKKERFSLILESASTNQTSMYLCASSLLNVAAASTDTQYFGPGTRLTVL.

The CDR3 DNA reads TGTGCCAGCAGTACCGGGACTAGCGACTCCTACGAGCAGTACTTC. Amino acid sequence: CASSTGTSDSYEQYF. The rearrangement uses TRBV11-2 and TRBJ2-7; TRBD2 matches 10 bases. Germline V gene sequence: CDR1 SGHAT, CDR2 FQNNGV. The CDR3 consists of 15 residues. V dropped 6 bases and J dropped 0; count of bases not matched to a gene: 5. Full variable domain (remainder filled in from reference TRBV11-2 and TRBJ2-7): EAGVAQSPRYKIIEKRQSVAFWCNPISGHATLYWYQQILGQGPKLLIQFQNNGVVDDSQLPKDRFSAERLKGVDSTLKIQPAKLEDSAVYLCASSTGTSDSYEQYFGPGTRLTVT.

The rearrangement links TRBV19 to TRBJ1-5; D ambiguous. V was pared by 5 bases and J by 0 bases, with 8 bases between. Germline-derived CDR1 and CDR2 are LNHDA and SQIVND (reference sequence). The CDR3 consists of 14 residues. CDR3 residues: CASSLTYSNQPQHF. As DNA, the CDR3 is TGTGCCAGTAGTTTAACATATAGCAATCAGCCCCAGCATTTT. Filled out from reference TRBV19 and TRBJ1-5, the complete variable domain reads DGGITQSPKYLFRKEGQNVTLSCEQNLNHDAMYWYRQDPGQGLRLIYYSQIVNDFQKGDIAEGYSVSREKKESFPLTVTSAQKNPTAFYLCASSLTYSNQPQHFGDGTRLSIL.

The gene calls are TRBV7-9 and TRBJ2-2; D perhaps matches TRBD2 (6 bases). Trimming stripped 3 bases from V and 4 bases from J, with 12 bases between. The CDR3 length is 15 residues. Germline V gene sequence: CDR1 SEHNR, CDR2 FQNEAQ (reference sequence). Here the CDR3 reads CASSLDGSGTGELFF. The CDR3, as DNA: TGTGCCAGCAGCTTGGACGGGAGTGGCACCGGGGAGCTGTTTTTT.

The V call is TRBV28, the J call TRBJ2-7, with 9 bases matching TRBD1. This CDR3 contains 17 residues. Germline CDR1 and CDR2: MDHEN and SYDVKM. V shed 5 bases, J shed 0 bases, and the junction held 11 bases outside the gene matches. The CDR3 bases are TGTGCCAGCAGTCAAGATTCGGGGACAGGGCTCTCCTACGAGCAGTACTTC. Its translation is CASSQDSGTGLSYEQYF.

V is TRBV19 and J is TRBJ2-5, with 9 bases lining up with TRBD1. The V gene's germline CDR1 is LNHDA and CDR2 SQIVND (reference sequence). The length of the CDR3 is 15 residues. After removal of 0 bases from V and 5 bases from J, the junction contained 4 bases not matched to a gene. CDR3 nucleotide sequence: TGTGCCAGTAGTATAGATACAGGGACAGGGGAGACCCAGTACTTC. Protein product: CASSIDTGTGETQYF.

This rearrangement joins TRBV5-8 to TRBJ2-7; 7 positions agree with TRBD1. This CDR3 contains 13 residues. V lost 7 bases, J lost 3 bases, and 7 bases stayed unmatched. Germline V gene sequence: CDR1 SGHTS, CDR2 YDEGEE. The CDR3 loop is CASRDSLGYEQYF. The CDR3 DNA is TGTGCCAGCCGGGACAGCTTAGGCTACGAGCAGTACTTC.

The rearrangement joins TRBV7-9 to TRBJ1-1; 10 nucleotides align to TRBD1. This CDR3 is built from 15 residues. J lost 5 bases, V lost 5 bases, and 8 bases had no gene match. In germline, CDR1 is SEHNR, CDR2 FQNEAQ (reference sequence). The DNA of the CDR3 is TGTGCCAGCAGCCGACAGGGGGCAGTTGGAACTGAAGCTTTCTTT. As protein: CASSRQGAVGTEAFF. Looking up the rest from reference TRBV7-9 and TRBJ1-1 gives the full variable domain: DTGVSQNPRHKITKRGQNVTFRCDPISEHNRLYWYRQTLGQGPEFLTYFQNEAQLEKSRLLSDRFSAERPKGSFSTLEIQRTEQGDSAMYLCASSRQGAVGTEAFFGQGTRLTVV.

The rearrangement links TRBV5-1 to TRBJ1-3, with TRBD1 identical over 8 bases. The CDR3 spans 18 residues. The germline CDR1 and CDR2 sequences are SGHRS and YFSETQ. The V and J ends lost 4 bases and 0 bases, in that order; junction bases with no gene match: 12. The CDR3 sequence: CASSPGQAGAFSGNTIYF. The CDR3 DNA sequence: TGCGCCAGCAGCCCGGGACAGGCCGGGGCTTTCTCTGGAAACACCATATATTTT. The full variable domain, with the rest looked up from reference TRBV5-1 and TRBJ1-3, is KAGVTQTPRYLIKTRGQQVTLSCSPISGHRSVSWYQQTPGQGLQFLFEYFSETQRNKGNFPGRFSGRQFSNSRSEMNVSTLELGDSALYLCASSPGQAGAFSGNTIYFGEGSWLTVV.

V is TRBV12-5 and J is TRBJ1-1, with TRBD1 matching over 10 bases. This CDR3 has 14 residues. The J segment lost 3 bases and the V segment lost 3 bases, leaving 1 base of the junction unmatched. Germline V gives CDR1 LGHNT, CDR2 FRNRAP. CDR3: CASGFGQGDTEAFF. CDR3 sequence (DNA): TGTGCTAGTGGTTTCGGACAGGGGGACACTGAAGCTTTCTTT.

The chain carries TRBV5-6 and TRBJ1-5, with D tentatively TRBD1 (5 bases). CDR3 size: 15 residues. With 3 bases removed from V and 0 bases from J, the gap between germline ends came to 10 bases. Germline V gene lookup returns CDR1 SGHDT and CDR2 YYEEEE. The CDR3 protein is CASSWGPDSNQPQHF. The CDR3 bases are TGTGCCAGCAGCTGGGGCCCCGATAGCAATCAGCCCCAGCATTTT.

This chain joins TRBV9 and TRBJ2-7; D is uncertain. The CDR3 consists of 14 residues. V lost 3 bases, J lost 6 bases, and 16 bases lay in between. Germline CDR1 reads SGDLS; CDR2 reads YYNGEE. CDR3 loop: CASSGGYGSAEQYF. The CDR3 DNA sequence: TGTGCCAGCAGCGGAGGATATGGGTCGGCCGAGCAGTACTTC.

This clone occurred once. The chain has TRBV18 and TRBJ1-1; TRBD1 agrees at 11 bases. Germline V lookup: CDR1 KGHSH, CDR2 LQKENI. The CDR3 totals 18 residues. The ends lost 1 base at V and 3 bases at J; junction bases unmatched: 10. CDR3 DNA sequence: TGTGCCAGCTCACCACGTCTGGGACAGGGGGTTGGGGACACTGAAGCTTTCTTT. Translating it yields CASSPRLGQGVGDTEAFF.

This clone was seen just once. The chain has TRBV7-2 and TRBJ2-1, with TRBD2 matching over 8 bases. CDR1 is SGHTA, CDR2 FQGNSA, per germline. The CDR3 totals 15 residues. After removal of 5 bases from V and 4 bases from J, the junction contained 7 bases not matched to a gene. For the CDR3, the DNA is TGTGCCAGCAGCAATCGACTAGCGAATTACAATGAGCAGTTCTTC. Translated: CASSNRLANYNEQFF.

This clone was seen a single time. The rearrangement links TRBV7-8 to TRBJ2-5; tentative D call: TRBD2 (6 bases). CDR1 SGHVS and CDR2 FQNEAQ come from the germline V gene. V was trimmed by 7 bases and J by 1 base, leaving 19 bases between them. The CDR3 runs to 16 residues. This CDR3 reads CASTNQAGRSQETQYF. CDR3 in DNA: TGTGCCAGCACCAACCAAGCCGGGAGAAGCCAAGAGACCCAGTACTTC.

This sequence joins TRBV5-6 and TRBJ1-2, with 8 bases fitting TRBD1. Losses at the gene ends were 0 bases for V and 6 bases for J; bases not matched to a gene: 4. Germline V gives CDR1 SGHDT, CDR2 YYEEEE. CDR3 length equals 14 residues. CDR3 loop: CASSLVQGAHGYTF. CDR3 coding DNA: TGTGCCAGCAGCTTGGTGCAGGGGGCCCATGGCTACACCTTC.

The chain combines TRBV5-1 with TRBJ1-1; no reliable D call. The germline gives CDR1 SGHRS, CDR2 YFSETQ. The CDR3 has 14 amino acids. Trimming removed 0 bases from V and 2 bases from J, with 8 bases in between. Written as DNA, the CDR3 is TGCGCCAGCAGCTTGGACACACCAAACACTGAAGCTTTCTTT. Translated, it gives CASSLDTPNTEAFF. The full variable domain, its missing parts supplied by reference TRBV5-1 and TRBJ1-1, is KAGVTQTPRYLIKTRGQQVTLSCSPISGHRSVSWYQQTPGQGLQFLFEYFSETQRNKGNFPGRFSGRQFSNSRSEMNVSTLELGDSALYLCASSLDTPNTEAFFGQGTRLTVV.

The rearrangement joins TRBV2 to TRBJ2-5; D is undetermined. The CDR3 covers 12 residues. The germline V gene has CDR1 SNHLY and CDR2 FYNNEI. Trimming left V 1 base short and J 4 bases short, with 4 bases between. This chain's CDR3 is CASSEGRETQYF. CDR3 nucleotide sequence: TGTGCCAGCAGTGAAGGTCGAGAGACCCAGTACTTC. The full variable domain, its missing parts supplied by reference TRBV2 and TRBJ2-5, is EPEVTQTPSHQVTQMGQEVILRCVPISNHLYFYWYRQILGQKVEFLVSFYNNEISEKSEIFDDQFSVERPDGSNFTLKIRSTKLEDSAMYFCASSEGRETQYFGPGTRLLVL.

The rearrangement links TRBV18 to TRBJ2-5, with 10 nucleotides matching TRBD2. CDR1 and CDR2 from the germline V gene are KGHSH and LQKENI. V trimming: 0 bases; J trimming: 0 bases; junction bases outside the gene matches: 7. This CDR3 contains 18 residues. This chain's CDR3 is CASSPPRLAGANQETQYF. The CDR3, as DNA: TGTGCCAGCTCACCACCGAGGCTAGCGGGGGCGAACCAAGAGACCCAGTACTTC.

This clone was seen only once. V is TRBV11-2 and J is TRBJ2-5, with 9 bases aligning to TRBD1. There are 16 residues in the CDR3. The germline V gene has CDR1 SGHAT and CDR2 FQNNGV. After removal of 5 bases from V and 4 bases from J, the junction contained 11 bases not matched to a gene. The CDR3 spells CASSLTGQGVTETQYF. The CDR3 DNA sequence: TGTGCCAGCAGCCTAACGGGACAGGGAGTTACAGAGACCCAGTACTTC.

Of note for this clone: This may come from a read error, since a much larger clone is one base off. Within the sample, other DNA sequences also encode this same CDR3. The J gene is TRBJ2-5, the V gene TRBV6-1; 11 nucleotides line up with TRBD2. CDR1 is MNHNS, CDR2 SASEGT, per germline. Trimming took 2 bases from V and 2 from J; bases not matched to a gene: 1. This CDR3 spans 15 amino acids. In DNA form, the CDR3 reads TGTGCCAGCAGTGAATTAGCGGGGGGGCAAGAGACCCAGTACTTC. Protein product: CASSELAGGQETQYF.

This chain uses TRBV7-2 with TRBJ2-3, with TRBD1 as a possible D gene (6 bases). The CDR3 is 15 residues long. The germline gives CDR1 SGHTA, CDR2 FQGNSA. V was cut by 1 base and J by 5 bases, with 13 bases left in between. The CDR3 sequence is CASSLDGQFQDTQYF. The CDR3 nucleotides are TGTGCCAGCAGCTTAGACGGACAGTTCCAAGATACGCAGTATTTT.

This CDR3 is CASTRLAGLQETQYF. The CDR3, as DNA: TGTGCCAGCACCAGACTAGCGGGGCTACAAGAGACCCAGTACTTC. The rearrangement uses TRBV6-1 and TRBJ2-5; 11 bases are shared with TRBD2. Trimming removed 7 bases from V and 2 bases from J; junction bases left unmatched: 6. Per the germline V gene, CDR1 is MNHNS and CDR2 is SASEGT. This CDR3 region has 15 residues.

The V and J genes are TRBV9 and TRBJ1-4, with 10 nucleotides matching TRBD1. Germline-derived CDR1 and CDR2 are SGDLS and YYNGEE. V shed 0 bases, J shed 11 bases, and the junction held 7 bases outside the gene matches. This CDR3 has 15 amino acids. CDR3: CASSVGEGQGNKLFF. CDR3 coding DNA: TGTGCCAGCAGCGTAGGGGAGGGACAGGGGAACAAACTGTTTTTT.

The chain combines TRBV7-2 with TRBJ1-1; the D gene is possibly TRBD1 (5 bases). Germline V gene sequence: CDR1 SGHTA, CDR2 FQGNSA. The CDR3 spans 14 residues. With 5 bases removed from V and 10 bases from J, the gap between germline ends came to 20 bases. The DNA for the CDR3 is TGTGCCAGCAGCCCCGAACTCCTCGGAAGGGGAGCTTTCTTT. It codes for CASSPELLGRGAFF.